Sequencing of this T cell receptor beta chain was carried out in a study of OX40 agonist ivuxolimab in advanced cancers. CDR1 KGHSH and CDR2 LQKENI come from the germline V gene. V lost 3 bases, J lost 12 bases, and 12 bases lay in between. The CDR3 extends over 11 amino acids. This table comes from immunoSEQ multiplex PCR, and its TCRdb copy is limited to in-frame clones, with some not included. The sample has around 50,000 clones; approximately 90% are singletons. This TCR derives from an adult with an advanced solid tumor such as melanoma, head and neck, liver or kidney cancer. This chain joins TRBV18 and TRBJ2-7, with a tentative D call TRBD1 (6 bases). The sample consisted of CD4+ or CD8+ T cells sorted from blood, taken in a trial of the OX40 agonist ivuxolimab. Here the CDR3 reads CASSPGQSVYF. Written as DNA, the CDR3 is TGTGCCAGCTCACCTGGACAGAGTGTGTACTTC.